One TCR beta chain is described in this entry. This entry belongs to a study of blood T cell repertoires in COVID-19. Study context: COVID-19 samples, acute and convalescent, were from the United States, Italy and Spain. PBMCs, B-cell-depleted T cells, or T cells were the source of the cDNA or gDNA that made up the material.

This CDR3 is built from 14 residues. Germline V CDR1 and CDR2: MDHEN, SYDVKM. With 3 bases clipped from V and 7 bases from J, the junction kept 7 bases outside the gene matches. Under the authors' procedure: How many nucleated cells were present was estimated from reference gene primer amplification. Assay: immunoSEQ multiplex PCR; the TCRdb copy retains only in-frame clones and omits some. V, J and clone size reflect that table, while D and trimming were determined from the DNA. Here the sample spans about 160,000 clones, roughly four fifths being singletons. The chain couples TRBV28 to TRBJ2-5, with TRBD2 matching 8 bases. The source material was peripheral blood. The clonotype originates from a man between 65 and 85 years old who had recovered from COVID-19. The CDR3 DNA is TGTGCCAGCAGTTTTGCAGCGGGAGACACGACCCAGTACTTC. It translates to CASSFAAGDTTQYF.